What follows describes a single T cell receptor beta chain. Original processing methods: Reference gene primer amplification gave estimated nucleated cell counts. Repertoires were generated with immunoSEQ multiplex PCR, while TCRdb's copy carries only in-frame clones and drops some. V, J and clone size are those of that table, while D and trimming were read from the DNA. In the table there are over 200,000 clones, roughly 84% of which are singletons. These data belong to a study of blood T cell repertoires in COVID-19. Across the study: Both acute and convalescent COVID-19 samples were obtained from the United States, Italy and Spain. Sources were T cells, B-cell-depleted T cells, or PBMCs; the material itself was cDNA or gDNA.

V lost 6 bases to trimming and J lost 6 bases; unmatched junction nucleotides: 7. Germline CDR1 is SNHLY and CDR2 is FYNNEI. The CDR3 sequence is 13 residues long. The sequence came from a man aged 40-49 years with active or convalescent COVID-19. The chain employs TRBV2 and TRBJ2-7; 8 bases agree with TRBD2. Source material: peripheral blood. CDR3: CASRTGGPGEQYF. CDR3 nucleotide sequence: TGTGCCAGCAGAACGGGGGGGCCGGGCGAGCAGTACTTC.